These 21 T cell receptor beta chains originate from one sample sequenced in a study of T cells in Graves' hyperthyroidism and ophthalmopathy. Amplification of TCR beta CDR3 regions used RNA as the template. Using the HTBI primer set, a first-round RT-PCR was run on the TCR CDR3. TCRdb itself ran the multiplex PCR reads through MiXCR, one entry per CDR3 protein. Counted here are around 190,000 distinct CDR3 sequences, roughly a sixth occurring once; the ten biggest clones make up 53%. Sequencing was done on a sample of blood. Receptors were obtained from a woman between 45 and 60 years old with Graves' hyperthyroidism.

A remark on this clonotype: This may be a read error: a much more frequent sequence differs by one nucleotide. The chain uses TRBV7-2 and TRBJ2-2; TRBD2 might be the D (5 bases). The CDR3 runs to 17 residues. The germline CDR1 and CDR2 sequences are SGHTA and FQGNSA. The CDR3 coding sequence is TGTGCCAGCAGCCTAGCCCCGCAGGAACGGAGCACCGGGGAGCTGTTTTTT. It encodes CASSLAPQERSTGELFF.

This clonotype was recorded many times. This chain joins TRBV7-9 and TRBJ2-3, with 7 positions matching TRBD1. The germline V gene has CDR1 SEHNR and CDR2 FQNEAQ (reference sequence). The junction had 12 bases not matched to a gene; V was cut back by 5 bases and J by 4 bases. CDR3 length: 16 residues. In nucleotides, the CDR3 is TGTGCCAGCAGCCAACCTTACAGGGGTTCCGCAGATACGCAGTATTTT. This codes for CASSQPYRGSADTQYF.

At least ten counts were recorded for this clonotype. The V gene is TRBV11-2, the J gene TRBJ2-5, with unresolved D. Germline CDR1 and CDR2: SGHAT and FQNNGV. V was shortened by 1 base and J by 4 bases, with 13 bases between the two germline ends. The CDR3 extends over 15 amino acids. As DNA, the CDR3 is TGTGCCAGCAGCTTAGGCCAGGCGGTCGTAGAGACCCAGTACTTC. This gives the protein CASSLGQAVVETQYF.

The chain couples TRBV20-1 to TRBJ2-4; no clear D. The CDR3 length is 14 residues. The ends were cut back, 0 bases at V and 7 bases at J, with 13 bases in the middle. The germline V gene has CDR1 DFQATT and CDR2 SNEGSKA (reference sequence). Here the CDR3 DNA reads TGCAGTGCTAGAGATAGGCCAGAACGTAACATTCAGTACTTC. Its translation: CSARDRPERNIQYF.

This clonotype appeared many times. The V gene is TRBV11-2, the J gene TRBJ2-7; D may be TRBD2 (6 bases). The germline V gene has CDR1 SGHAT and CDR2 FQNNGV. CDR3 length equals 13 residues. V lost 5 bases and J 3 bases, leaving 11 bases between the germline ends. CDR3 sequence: CASSRMGGYEQYF. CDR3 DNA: TGTGCCAGCAGCCGCATGGGGGGCTACGAGCAGTACTTC.

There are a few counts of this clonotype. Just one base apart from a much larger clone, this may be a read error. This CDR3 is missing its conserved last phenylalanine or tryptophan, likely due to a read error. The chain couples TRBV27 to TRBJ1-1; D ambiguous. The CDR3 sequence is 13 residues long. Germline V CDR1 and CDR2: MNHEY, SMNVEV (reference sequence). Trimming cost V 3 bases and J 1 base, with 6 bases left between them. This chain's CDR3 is CASSFRENTEAFS. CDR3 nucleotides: TGTGCCAGCAGTTTTCGGGAGAACACTGAAGCTTTCTCT.

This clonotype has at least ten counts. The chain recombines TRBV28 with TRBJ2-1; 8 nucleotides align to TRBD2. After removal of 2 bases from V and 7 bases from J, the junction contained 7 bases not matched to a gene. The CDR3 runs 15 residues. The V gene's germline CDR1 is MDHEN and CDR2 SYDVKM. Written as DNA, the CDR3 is TGTGCCAGCAGTTTAGTGCCCGGGAGGGTGAATGAGCAGTTCTTC. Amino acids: CASSLVPGRVNEQFF.

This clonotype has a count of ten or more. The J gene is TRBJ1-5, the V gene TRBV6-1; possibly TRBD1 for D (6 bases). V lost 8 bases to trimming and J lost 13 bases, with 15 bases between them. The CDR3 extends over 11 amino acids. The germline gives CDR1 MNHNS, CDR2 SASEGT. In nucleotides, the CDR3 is TGTGCCAGCTACACAGGGTGGGGGCAGCATTTT. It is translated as CASYTGWGQHF.

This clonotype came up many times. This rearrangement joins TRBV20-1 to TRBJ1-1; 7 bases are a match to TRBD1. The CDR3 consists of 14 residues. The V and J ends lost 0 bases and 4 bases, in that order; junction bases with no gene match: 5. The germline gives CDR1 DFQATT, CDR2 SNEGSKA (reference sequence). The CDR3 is CSARDRQGGTEAFF. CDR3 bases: TGCAGTGCTAGAGACCGACAGGGAGGCACTGAAGCTTTCTTT.

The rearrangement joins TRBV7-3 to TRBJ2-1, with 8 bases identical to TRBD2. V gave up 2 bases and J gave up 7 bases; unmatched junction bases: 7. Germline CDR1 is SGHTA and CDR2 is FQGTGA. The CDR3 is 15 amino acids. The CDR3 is CASSLREGVRNEQFF. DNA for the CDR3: TGTGCCAGCAGCTTACGGGAGGGGGTTCGGAATGAGCAGTTCTTC.

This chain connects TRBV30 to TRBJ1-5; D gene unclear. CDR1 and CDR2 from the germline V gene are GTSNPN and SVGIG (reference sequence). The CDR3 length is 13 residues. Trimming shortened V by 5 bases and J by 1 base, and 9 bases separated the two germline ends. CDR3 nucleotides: TGTGCCTGGGATGATGGGAGCAATCAGCCCCAGCATTTT. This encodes CAWDDGSNQPQHF.

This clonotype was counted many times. CDR3: CASSSGLAGADAYEQYF. The CDR3 coding sequence is TGCGCCAGCAGCTCTGGACTAGCGGGAGCGGATGCCTACGAGCAGTACTTC. The chain carries TRBV5-1 and TRBJ2-7; 13 bases agree with TRBD2. V gave up 3 bases and J gave up 2 bases; unmatched junction bases: 8. CDR3 size: 17 residues. Germline CDR1 SGHRS, CDR2 YFSETQ.

The CDR3 spells CASSQAPSGRKNEQFF. The CDR3, as DNA: TGTGCCAGCAGCCAAGCCCCTAGCGGGAGAAAGAATGAGCAGTTCTTC. This rearrangement joins TRBV3-1 to TRBJ2-1, with TRBD2 matching 10 bases. V trimming: 1 base; J trimming: 7 bases; junction bases outside the gene matches: 7. The germline gives CDR1 LGHDT, CDR2 YNNKEL (reference sequence). The CDR3 covers 16 residues.

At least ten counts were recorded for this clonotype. CDR3 loop: CASRAYGPSTKGYTF. As DNA, the CDR3 is TGTGCCAGCAGGGCCTACGGGCCCTCCACGAAGGGCTACACCTTC. This chain links TRBV28 with TRBJ1-2, with D unclear. Trimming cost V 6 bases and J 8 bases, with 22 bases left between them. Per germline, CDR1 MDHEN and CDR2 SYDVKM. The CDR3 extends over 15 amino acids.

The CDR3 DNA follows: TGTGCCAGCAGCTTAGTCCCGGCCAGCTCCTACAATGAGCAGTTCTTC. The encoded protein is CASSLVPASSYNEQFF. V is TRBV7-9 and J is TRBJ2-1; D is unresolved. Between the trimmed V and J ends, which lost 1 base and 0 bases, there was a span of 10 bases. This CDR3 is 16 amino acids long. The germline V gene has CDR1 SEHNR and CDR2 FQNEAQ (reference sequence). Full variable domain (outside the CDR3, taken from reference TRBV7-9 and TRBJ2-1): DTGVSQNPRHKITKRGQNVTFRCDPISEHNRLYWYRQTLGQGPEFLTYFQNEAQLEKSRLLSDRFSAERPKGSFSTLEIQRTEQGDSAMYLCASSLVPASSYNEQFFGPGTRLTVL.

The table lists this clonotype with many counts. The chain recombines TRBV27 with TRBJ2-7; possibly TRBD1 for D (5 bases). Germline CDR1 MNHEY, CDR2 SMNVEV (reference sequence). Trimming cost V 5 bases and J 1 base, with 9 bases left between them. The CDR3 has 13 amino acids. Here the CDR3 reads CASSQGFSYEQYF. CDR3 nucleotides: TGTGCCAGCAGTCAGGGATTTTCCTACGAGCAGTACTTC.

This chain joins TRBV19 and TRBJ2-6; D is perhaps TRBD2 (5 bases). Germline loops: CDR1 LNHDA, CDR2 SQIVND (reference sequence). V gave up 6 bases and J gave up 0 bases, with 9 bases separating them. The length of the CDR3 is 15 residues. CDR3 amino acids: CASSTTSSGANVLTF. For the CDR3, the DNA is TGTGCCAGTAGCACAACTAGCTCTGGGGCCAACGTCCTGACTTTC.

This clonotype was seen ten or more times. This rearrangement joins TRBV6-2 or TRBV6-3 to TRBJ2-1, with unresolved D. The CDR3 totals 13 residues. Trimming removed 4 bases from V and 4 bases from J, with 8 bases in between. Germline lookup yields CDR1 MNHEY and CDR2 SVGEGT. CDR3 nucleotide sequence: TGTGCCAGCAGTTTAACTATTTACAATGAGCAGTTCTTC. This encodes CASSLTIYNEQFF.

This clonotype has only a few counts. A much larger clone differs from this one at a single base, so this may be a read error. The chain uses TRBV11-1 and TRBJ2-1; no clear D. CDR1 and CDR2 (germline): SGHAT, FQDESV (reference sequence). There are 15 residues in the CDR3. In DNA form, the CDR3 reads TGTGCCAGCAGCTTGAGCCACAGCTCCTACAATGAGCAGTCCTTC. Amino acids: CASSLSHSSYNEQSF.

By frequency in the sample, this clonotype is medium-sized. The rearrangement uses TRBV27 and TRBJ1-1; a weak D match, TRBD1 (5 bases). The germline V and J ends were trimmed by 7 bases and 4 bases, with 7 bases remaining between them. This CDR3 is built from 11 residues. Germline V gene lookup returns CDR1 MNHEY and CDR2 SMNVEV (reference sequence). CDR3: CASTGSTEAFF. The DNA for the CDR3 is TGTGCCAGCACAGGGAGCACTGAAGCTTTCTTT.

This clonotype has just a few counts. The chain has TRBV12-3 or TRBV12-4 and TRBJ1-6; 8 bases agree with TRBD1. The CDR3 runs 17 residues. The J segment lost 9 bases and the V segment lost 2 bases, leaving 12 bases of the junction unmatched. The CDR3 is CASSLYPGQAPSSPLHF. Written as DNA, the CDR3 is TGTGCCAGCAGTTTATATCCGGGACAGGCCCCTAGTTCACCCCTCCACTTT.